The present TCR beta chain was sequenced within a study of shared clonotypes between healthy human individuals. Only in-frame clones appear in the TCRdb table, and some are missing; sequencing was by immunoSEQ multiplex PCR. The sample holds fewer than 850,000 clones, approximately 97% seen once. With 0 bases clipped from V and 0 bases from J, the junction kept 4 bases outside the gene matches. The CDR3 totals 16 residues. Looked up from germline, CDR1 is SGHRS and CDR2 is YFSETQ. Naive CD8 cells, CD45RO-negative and positively selected for CCR7, excluded terminally differentiated effector memory CD45RA+ cells.

Material: naive CD8+ T cells sorted from blood. V and J are TRBV5-1 and TRBJ2-7; 9 nucleotides align to TRBD1. The receptor was isolated from a man younger than 45 in good health. In nucleotides, the CDR3 is TGCGCCAGCAGCTTGGCGGGACAGGGAATCTCCTACGAGCAGTACTTC. This gives the protein CASSLAGQGISYEQYF.